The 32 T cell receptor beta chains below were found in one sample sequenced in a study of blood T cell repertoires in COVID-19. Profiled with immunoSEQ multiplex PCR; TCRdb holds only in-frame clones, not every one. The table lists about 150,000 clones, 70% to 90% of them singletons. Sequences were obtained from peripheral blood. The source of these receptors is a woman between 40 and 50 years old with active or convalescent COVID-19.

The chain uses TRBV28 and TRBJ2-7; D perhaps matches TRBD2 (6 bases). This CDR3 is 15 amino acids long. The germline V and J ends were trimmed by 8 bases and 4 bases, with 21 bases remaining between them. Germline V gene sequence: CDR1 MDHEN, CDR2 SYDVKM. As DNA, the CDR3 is TGTGCCAGCCGATTCAGCGGAGGGAGGCTTTACGAGCAGTACTTC. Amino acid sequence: CASRFSGGRLYEQYF.

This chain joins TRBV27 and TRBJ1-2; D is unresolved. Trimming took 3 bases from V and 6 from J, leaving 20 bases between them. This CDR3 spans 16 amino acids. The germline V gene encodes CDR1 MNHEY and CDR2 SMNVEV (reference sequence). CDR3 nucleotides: TGTGCCAGCAGTTTTGTTAGGGAAGAGGGATATGATGGCTACACCTTC. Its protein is CASSFVREEGYDGYTF.

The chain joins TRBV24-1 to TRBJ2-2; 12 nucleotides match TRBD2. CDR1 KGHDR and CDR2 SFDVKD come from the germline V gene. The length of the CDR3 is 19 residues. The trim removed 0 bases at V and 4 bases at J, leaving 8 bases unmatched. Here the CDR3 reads CATSDLASGGARGTGELFF. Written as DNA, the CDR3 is TGTGCCACCAGTGATTTGGCTAGCGGGGGGGCCCGAGGCACCGGGGAGCTGTTTTTT.

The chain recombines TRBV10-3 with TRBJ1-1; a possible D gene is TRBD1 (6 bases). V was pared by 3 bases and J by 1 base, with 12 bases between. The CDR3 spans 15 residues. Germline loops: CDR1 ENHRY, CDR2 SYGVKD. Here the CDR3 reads CAISDRNRANTEAFF. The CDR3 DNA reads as TGTGCCATCAGTGATAGGAACAGGGCGAACACTGAAGCTTTCTTT.

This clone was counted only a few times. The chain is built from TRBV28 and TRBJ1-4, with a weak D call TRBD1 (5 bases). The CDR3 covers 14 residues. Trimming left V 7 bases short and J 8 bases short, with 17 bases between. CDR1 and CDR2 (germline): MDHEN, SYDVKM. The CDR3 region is CASTHRGSGEKLFF. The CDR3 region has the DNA TGTGCCAGCACCCACCGGGGGTCAGGCGAAAAACTGTTTTTT.

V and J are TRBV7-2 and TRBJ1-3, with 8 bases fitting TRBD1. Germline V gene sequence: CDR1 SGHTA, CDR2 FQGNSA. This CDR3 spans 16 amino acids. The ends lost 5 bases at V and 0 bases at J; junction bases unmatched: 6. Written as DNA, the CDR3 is TGTGCCAGCAGCCGGACAGGGTATAGCTCTGGAAACACCATATATTTT. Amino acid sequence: CASSRTGYSSGNTIYF.

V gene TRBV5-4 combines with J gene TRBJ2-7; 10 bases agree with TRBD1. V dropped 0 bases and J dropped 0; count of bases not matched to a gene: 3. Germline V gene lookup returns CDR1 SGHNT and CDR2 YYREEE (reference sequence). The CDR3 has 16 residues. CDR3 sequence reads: CASSLGGTGASYEQYF. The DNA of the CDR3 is TGTGCCAGCAGCTTGGGGGGGACAGGGGCCTCCTACGAGCAGTACTTC.

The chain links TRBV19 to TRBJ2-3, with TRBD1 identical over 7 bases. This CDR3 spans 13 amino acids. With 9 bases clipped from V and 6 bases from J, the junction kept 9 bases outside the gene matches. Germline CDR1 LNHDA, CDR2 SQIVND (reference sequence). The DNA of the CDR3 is TGTGCCAGCAGGAATACAGGGGACGATACGCAGTATTTT. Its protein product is CASRNTGDDTQYF.

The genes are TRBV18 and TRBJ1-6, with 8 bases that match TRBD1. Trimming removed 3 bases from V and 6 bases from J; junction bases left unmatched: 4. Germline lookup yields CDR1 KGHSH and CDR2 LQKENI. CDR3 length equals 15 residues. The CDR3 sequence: CASSPRTGSNSPLHF. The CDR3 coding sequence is TGTGCCAGCTCACCCCGGACAGGGAGTAATTCACCCCTCCACTTT.

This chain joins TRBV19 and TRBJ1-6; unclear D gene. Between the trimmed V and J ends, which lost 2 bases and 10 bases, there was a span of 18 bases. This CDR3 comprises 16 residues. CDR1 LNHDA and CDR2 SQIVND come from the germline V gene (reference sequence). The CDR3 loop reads CASSIKDTYGRSPLHF. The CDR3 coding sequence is TGTGCCAGTAGTATAAAAGACACCTACGGGAGATCACCCCTCCACTTT.

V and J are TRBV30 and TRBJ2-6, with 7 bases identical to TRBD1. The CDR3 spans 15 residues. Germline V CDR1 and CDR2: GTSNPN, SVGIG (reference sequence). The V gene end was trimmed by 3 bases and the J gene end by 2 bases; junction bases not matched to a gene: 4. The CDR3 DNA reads TGTGCCTGGAGCCACGGGACAGCTGGGGCCAACGTCCTGACTTTC. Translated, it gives CAWSHGTAGANVLTF.

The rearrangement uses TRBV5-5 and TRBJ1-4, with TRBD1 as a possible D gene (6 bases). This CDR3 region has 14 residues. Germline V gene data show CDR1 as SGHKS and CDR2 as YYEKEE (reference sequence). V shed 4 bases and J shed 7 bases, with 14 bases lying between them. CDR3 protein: CASSPGRGGEKLFF. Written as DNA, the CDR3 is TGTGCCAGCAGCCCCGGGAGGGGGGGTGAAAAACTGTTTTTT.

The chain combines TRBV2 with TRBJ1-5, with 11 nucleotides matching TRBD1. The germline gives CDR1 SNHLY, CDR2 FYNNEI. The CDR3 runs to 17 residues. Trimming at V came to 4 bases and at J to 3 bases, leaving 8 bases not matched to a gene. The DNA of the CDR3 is TGTGCCAGCAGTGCTTGGGGACAGGGGGTGGTCAATCAGCCCCAGCATTTT. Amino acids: CASSAWGQGVVNQPQHF. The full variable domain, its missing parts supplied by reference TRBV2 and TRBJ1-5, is EPEVTQTPSHQVTQMGQEVILRCVPISNHLYFYWYRQILGQKVEFLVSFYNNEISEKSEIFDDQFSVERPDGSNFTLKIRSTKLEDSAMYFCASSAWGQGVVNQPQHFGDGTRLSIL.

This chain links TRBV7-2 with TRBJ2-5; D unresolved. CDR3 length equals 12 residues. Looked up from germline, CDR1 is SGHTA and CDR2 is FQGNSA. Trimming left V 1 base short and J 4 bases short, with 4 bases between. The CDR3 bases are TGTGCCAGCAGCTTAGGTAGAGAGACCCAGTACTTC. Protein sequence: CASSLGRETQYF. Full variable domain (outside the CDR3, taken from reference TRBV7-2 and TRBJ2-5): GAGVSQSPSNKVTEKGKDVELRCDPISGHTALYWYRQSLGQGLEFLIYFQGNSAPDKSGLPSDRFSAERTGGSVSTLTIQRTQQEDSAVYLCASSLGRETQYFGPGTRLLVL.

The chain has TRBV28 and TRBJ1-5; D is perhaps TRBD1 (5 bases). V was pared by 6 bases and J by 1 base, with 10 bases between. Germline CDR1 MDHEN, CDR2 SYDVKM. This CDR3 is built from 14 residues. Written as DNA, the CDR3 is TGTGCCAGCAGCCCGCGGGGGAGCAATCAGCCCCAGCATTTT. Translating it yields CASSPRGSNQPQHF.

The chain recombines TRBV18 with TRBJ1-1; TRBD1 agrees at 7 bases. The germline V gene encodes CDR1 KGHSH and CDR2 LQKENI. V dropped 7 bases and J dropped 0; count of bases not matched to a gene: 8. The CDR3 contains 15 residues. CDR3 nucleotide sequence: TGTGCCAGCTGCGGGACAGCGCCCATGAACACTGAAGCTTTCTTT. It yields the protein CASCGTAPMNTEAFF.

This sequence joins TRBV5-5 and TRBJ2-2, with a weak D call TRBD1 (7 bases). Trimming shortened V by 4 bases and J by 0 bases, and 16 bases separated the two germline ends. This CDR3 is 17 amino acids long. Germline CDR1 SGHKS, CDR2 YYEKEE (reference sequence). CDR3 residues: CASSGGTVFANTGELFF. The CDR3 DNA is TGTGCCAGCAGCGGGGGGACAGTTTTCGCGAACACCGGGGAGCTGTTTTTT.

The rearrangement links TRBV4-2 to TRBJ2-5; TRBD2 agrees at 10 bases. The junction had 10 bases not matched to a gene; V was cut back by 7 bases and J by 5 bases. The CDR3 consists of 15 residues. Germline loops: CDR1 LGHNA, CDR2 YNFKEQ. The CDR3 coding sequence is TGTGCCAGCACCGCTAGCGGGAGTAGGTCCGAGACCCAGTACTTC. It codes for CASTASGSRSETQYF.

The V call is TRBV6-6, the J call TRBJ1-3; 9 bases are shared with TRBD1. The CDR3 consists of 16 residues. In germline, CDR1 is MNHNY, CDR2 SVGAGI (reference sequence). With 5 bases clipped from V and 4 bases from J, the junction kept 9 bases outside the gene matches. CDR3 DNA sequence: TGTGCCAGCAGTCGGAATTCCGGGACAGGGGGAAACACCATATATTTT. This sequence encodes CASSRNSGTGGNTIYF.

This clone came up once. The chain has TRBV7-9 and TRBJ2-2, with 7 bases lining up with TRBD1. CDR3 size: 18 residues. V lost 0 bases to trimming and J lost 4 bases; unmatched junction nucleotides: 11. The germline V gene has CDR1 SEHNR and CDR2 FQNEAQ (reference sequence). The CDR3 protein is CASSLALLSDRRTGELFF. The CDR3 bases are TGTGCCAGCAGCTTAGCGTTGTTATCGGACAGGCGCACCGGGGAGCTGTTTTTT. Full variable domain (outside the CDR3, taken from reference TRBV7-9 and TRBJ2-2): DTGVSQNPRHKITKRGQNVTFRCDPISEHNRLYWYRQTLGQGPEFLTYFQNEAQLEKSRLLSDRFSAERPKGSFSTLEIQRTEQGDSAMYLCASSLALLSDRRTGELFFGEGSRLTVL.

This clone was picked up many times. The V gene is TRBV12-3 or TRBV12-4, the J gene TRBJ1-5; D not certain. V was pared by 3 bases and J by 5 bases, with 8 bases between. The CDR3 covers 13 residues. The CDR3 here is CASSFREHQPQHF. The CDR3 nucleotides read TGTGCCAGCAGTTTTCGCGAGCATCAGCCCCAGCATTTT.

The CDR3 region is CAISEGVKLFF. The CDR3 DNA is TGTGCCATCAGTGAGGGAGTGAAACTGTTTTTT. J is TRBJ1-4 and V is TRBV10-3; no definite D call. Trimming took 2 bases from V and 11 from J, leaving 6 bases between them. The V gene's germline CDR1 is ENHRY and CDR2 SYGVKD. CDR3 length equals 11 residues.

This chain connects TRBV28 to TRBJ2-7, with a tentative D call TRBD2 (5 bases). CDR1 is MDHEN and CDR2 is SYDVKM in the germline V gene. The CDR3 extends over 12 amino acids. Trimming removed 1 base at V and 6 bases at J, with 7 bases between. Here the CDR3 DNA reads TGTGCCAGCAGTTTATATGGACTCGAGCAGTACTTC. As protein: CASSLYGLEQYF.

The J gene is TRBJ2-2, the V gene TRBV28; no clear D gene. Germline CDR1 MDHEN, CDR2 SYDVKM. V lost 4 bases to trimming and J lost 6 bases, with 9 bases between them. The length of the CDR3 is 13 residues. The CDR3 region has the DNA TGTGCCAGCAGTTCAGGCTTTCCCGGGGAGCTGTTTTTT. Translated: CASSSGFPGELFF.

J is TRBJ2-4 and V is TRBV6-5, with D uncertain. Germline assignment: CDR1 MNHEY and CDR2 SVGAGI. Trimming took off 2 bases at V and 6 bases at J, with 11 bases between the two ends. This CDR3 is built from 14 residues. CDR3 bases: TGTGCCAGCAGTTACAGCTCTAGTTCAAACATTCAGTACTTC. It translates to CASSYSSSSNIQYF.

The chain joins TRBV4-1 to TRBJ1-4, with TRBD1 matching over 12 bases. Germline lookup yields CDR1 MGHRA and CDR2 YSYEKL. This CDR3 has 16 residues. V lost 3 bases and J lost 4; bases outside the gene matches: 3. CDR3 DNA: TGCGCCAGCAGCCAGGGACAGGGGGCGGTTAATGAAAAACTGTTTTTT. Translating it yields CASSQGQGAVNEKLFF.

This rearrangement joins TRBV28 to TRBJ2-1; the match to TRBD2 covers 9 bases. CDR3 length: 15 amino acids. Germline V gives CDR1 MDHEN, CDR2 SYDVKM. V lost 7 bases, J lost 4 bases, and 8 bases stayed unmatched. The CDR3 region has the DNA TGTGCCAGCATCAATAGCGGGAGTCTATACAATGAGCAGTTCTTC. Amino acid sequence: CASINSGSLYNEQFF.

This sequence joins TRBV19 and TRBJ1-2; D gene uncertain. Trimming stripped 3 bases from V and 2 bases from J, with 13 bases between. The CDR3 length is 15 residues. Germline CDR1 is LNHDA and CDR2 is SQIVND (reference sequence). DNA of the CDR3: TGTGCCAGTAGTATCTTTCCCGAGCGAAACTATGGCTACACCTTC. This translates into CASSIFPERNYGYTF.

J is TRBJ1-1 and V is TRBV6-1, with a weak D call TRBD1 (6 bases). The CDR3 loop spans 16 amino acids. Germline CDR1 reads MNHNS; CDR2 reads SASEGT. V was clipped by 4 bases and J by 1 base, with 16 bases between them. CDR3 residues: CASSVTIRGANTEAFF. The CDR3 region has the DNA TGTGCCAGCAGTGTGACAATCAGGGGAGCGAACACTGAAGCTTTCTTT.

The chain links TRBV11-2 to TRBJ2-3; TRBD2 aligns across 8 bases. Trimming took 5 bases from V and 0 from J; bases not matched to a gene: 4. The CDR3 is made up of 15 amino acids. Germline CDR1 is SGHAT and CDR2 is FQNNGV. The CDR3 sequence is CASSHVAGSTDTQYF. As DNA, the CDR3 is TGTGCCAGCAGCCACGTAGCGGGGAGCACAGATACGCAGTATTTT.

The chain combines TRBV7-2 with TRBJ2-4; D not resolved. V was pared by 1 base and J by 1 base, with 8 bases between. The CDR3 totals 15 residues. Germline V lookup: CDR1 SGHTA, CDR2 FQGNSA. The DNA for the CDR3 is TGTGCCAGCAGCTTAGAGATGAGGGCCAAAAACATTCAGTACTTC. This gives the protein CASSLEMRAKNIQYF.

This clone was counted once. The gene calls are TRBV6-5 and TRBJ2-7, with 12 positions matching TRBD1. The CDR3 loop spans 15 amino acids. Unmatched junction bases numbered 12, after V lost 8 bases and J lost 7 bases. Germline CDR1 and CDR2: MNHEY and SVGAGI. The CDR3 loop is CASASGTGGAGEQYF. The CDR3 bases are TGTGCCAGCGCCTCCGGGACAGGGGGCGCGGGGGAGCAGTACTTC.